The text below deals with one T cell receptor (beta chain). Its cognate antigen is unknown. The germline gives CDR1 MNHNY, CDR2 SVGAGI (reference sequence). J was trimmed by 2 bases and V by 2 bases; bases with no gene match: 2. This CDR3 is 15 amino acids long. The data belong to a study of cytomegalovirus exposure and HLA in healthy donors. The primer mix had 60 Vbeta and 13 Jbeta primers. Using immunoSEQ multiplex PCR, the repertoire was profiled, and TCRdb retains in-frame clones only, with some absent. The sample includes 210,000 or so clones, roughly four fifths of them seen just once. Study-level results: As a later analysis showed, several of the most significant clusters appeared to be linked to common viral pathogens. Later analysis demonstrated an association between a missense DCLRE1C variant and TCR beta V- and J-gene trimming. A later examination showed that TCR association rates differed by HLA locus, with DRB1 most and HLA-C fewest.

The receptor comes from a girl between 5 and 17 years old in good health and CMV-seronegative. The sample was PBMCs. The chain carries TRBV6-6 and TRBJ2-7, with 11 bases that match TRBD1. CDR3 loop: CASSYGTGGPYEQYF. The CDR3 bases are TGTGCCAGCAGTTACGGGACAGGGGGTCCCTACGAGCAGTACTTC.